This is a list of T cell receptor beta chains from one sample in a study of shared clonotypes between healthy human individuals. Some clones are missing from TCRdb's copy, which holds only in-frame ones; the method was immunoSEQ multiplex PCR. Here the sample spans about 1 million clones, under 80% being singletons. The source material was memory CD4+ T cells sorted from blood. The receptors come from a man between 18 and 35 years old in good health. CDR3s include the opening cysteine and the closing phenylalanine or tryptophan. The D gene is left open where the match is weak. Clone size is not always given. Where it is, it says once, few, many or a class for expanded clones.

size	V	J	D	DNA	CDR3
-	TRBV28	TRBJ1-1	-	TGTGCCAGCAGTTTATCCGGAAAGGGAGTAAACACTGAAGCTTTCTTT	CASSLSGKGVNTEAFF
-	TRBV30	TRBJ2-7	TRBD2	TGTGCCTGGAGCCGAGGGAGGGGACTTACCTACGAGCAGTACTTC	CAWSRGRGLTYEQYF
-	TRBV2	TRBJ2-3	-	TGTGCCAGCAGACCCGAGGGTCTTACAGATACGCAGTATTTT	CASRPEGLTDTQYF
-	TRBV2	TRBJ2-7	TRBD2	TGTGCCAGCAGAGAGTTAGCGGGACCCCACGAGCAGTACTTC	CASRELAGPHEQYF
-	TRBV6-1	TRBJ1-4	-	TGTGCCAGCAGTGAATTGGGGGTTTCAGGAAAACTGTTTTTT	CASSELGVSGKLFF
-	TRBV18	TRBJ2-7	TRBD2	TGTGCCAGCTCACCACTCCCCATAGCGGGAGGGCCTAACGAGCAGTACTTC	CASSPLPIAGGPNEQYF
-	TRBV11-2	TRBJ2-5	-	TGTGCCAGCAGCCCACTCGCGGGGGCCCCCCCCGTTGGGACCCAGTACTTC	CASSPLAGAPPVGTQYF
few	TRBV11-2	TRBJ1-2	-	TGTGCCAGCAGCTCGCCAGGTATAGGAGACGGCTACACCTTC	CASSSPGIGDGYTF
-	TRBV28	TRBJ1-4	-	TGTGCCAGCAATGGGGGGGGATTGAATGAAAAACTGTTTTTT	CASNGGGLNEKLFF
-	TRBV19	TRBJ1-5	TRBD1	TGTGCCAGTAGTATAAGGACAGGGCATAGCAATCAGCCCCAGCATTTT	CASSIRTGHSNQPQHF
-	TRBV9	TRBJ2-7	-	TGTGCCAGCAACCGGGACGGCTTCTACGAGCAGTACTTC	CASNRDGFYEQYF
-	TRBV5-4	TRBJ2-3	TRBD2	TGTGCCAGCAGCTTGGGACTAGCGGGAAGGGAAGATACGCAGTATTTT	CASSLGLAGREDTQYF
-	TRBV10-2	TRBJ2-5	TRBD2	TGCGCCAGCAGTGAACTAGCGGGAGGGTTTTCTGTAGAGACCCAGTACTTC	CASSELAGGFSVETQYF
-	TRBV2	TRBJ2-3	TRBD1	TGTGCCAGCAGTGTACTGGACAGGGGCACAGATACGCAGTATTTT	CASSVLDRGTDTQYF
-	TRBV10-1	TRBJ2-4	TRBD2	TGCGCCAGCAGAAGGGAGGGGCTGTCCAAAAACATTCAGTACTTC	CASRREGLSKNIQYF
-	TRBV5-6	TRBJ1-5	-	TGTGCCAGCAGCGCCCGGACCCCTGGAGGCAATCAGCCCCAGCATTTT	CASSARTPGGNQPQHF
-	TRBV5-5	TRBJ1-5	TRBD1	TGTGCCAGCAGCCGGACAGGGGATAGCAATCAGCCCCAGCATTTT	CASSRTGDSNQPQHF
-	TRBV30	TRBJ2-1	-	TGTGCCTGGAGTGGGGCAAATGAGCAGTTCTTC	CAWSGANEQFF
-	TRBV7-2	TRBJ1-2	-	TGTGCCAGCAGCTTAGCGCTGGGCAGCACCGCCCCCAATGGCTACACCTTC	CASSLALGSTAPNGYTF
-	TRBV19	TRBJ2-2	-	TGTGCCAGTAGTATGCAGGAATCGAACACCGGGGAGCTGTTTTTT	CASSMQESNTGELFF
few	TRBV7-8	TRBJ2-7	TRBD1	TGTGCCAGCAGCTTAGGAGGACAGGGGGGCGGGTACGAGCAGTACTTC	CASSLGGQGGGYEQYF
-	TRBV28	TRBJ2-6	-	TGTGCCAGCAGTTTATCTCGTGGGGCCAACGTCCTGACTTTC	CASSLSRGANVLTF
-	TRBV6-6	TRBJ2-6	-	TGTGCCAGCAGTTACTCGAGTAACAGGGGGGCCAACGTCCTGACTTTC	CASSYSSNRGANVLTF
once	TRBV9	TRBJ1-3	-	TGTGCCAGCAGCGTAGCGGCTATCTCTGGAAACACCATATATTTT	CASSVAAISGNTIYF
few	TRBV2	TRBJ2-3	TRBD2	TGTGCCAGCAGGAATAGCGGGAGGGACACAGATACGCAGTATTTT	CASRNSGRDTDTQYF
-	TRBV2	TRBJ2-5	TRBD2	TGTGCCAGCATAAAAGCCGGGGGGGCGACCCAAGAGACCCAGTACTTC	CASIKAGGATQETQYF
once	TRBV10-2	TRBJ2-1	TRBD2	TGCGCCACCGGACTAGCGGGAACGAATGAGCAGTTCTTC	CATGLAGTNEQFF
once	TRBV5-1	TRBJ2-5	TRBD2	TGCGCCAGCAGCCTGGCGGGACTAGCGGGGAAAAAAGAGACCCAGTACTTC	CASSLAGLAGKKETQYF
-	TRBV2	TRBJ1-2	TRBD1	TGTGCCAGCAGCGGACAGGGGGTTTTTCGAACCTTC	CASSGQGVFRTF
-	TRBV10-3	TRBJ1-4	TRBD1	TGTGCCATCAGTGAGGAGACAGGGGCAGGGGAAAAACTGTTTTTT	CAISEETGAGEKLFF
-	TRBV18	TRBJ2-7	TRBD2	TGTGCCAGCTCACAGACTAGCGGGATCTCCTACGAGCAGTACTTC	CASSQTSGISYEQYF
-	TRBV28	TRBJ1-2	TRBD1	TGTGCCAGCAGACGCGCCGGACAGGGGGCCGGTGGCTACACCTTC	CASRRAGQGAGGYTF